The rows below give T cell receptor beta chains drawn from one sample of a study of CD8 T cells in Susac syndrome. TCRdb re-analysed the immunoSEQ multiplex PCR reads in MiXCR, keeping a single row per CDR3 protein. The sample has about 300,000 distinct CDR3 sequences; roughly 85% are singletons. Source material: CD8+ T cells from PBMCs. These TCRs come from a human donor with multiple sclerosis. The conserved cysteine and the conserved F or W are not part of the CDR3 here. Some rows have no size entry. The others give once, few or many, or a class for an expanded clone.

clone_size: -
j_call: TRBJ2-7
v_call: TRBV28
cdr3_aa: ASNDLRDKPDEQY

clone_size: -
j_call: TRBJ2-1
v_call: TRBV7-3
cdr3_aa: ASSLRIGENNEQF

clone_size: -
j_call: TRBJ2-1
v_call: TRBV13
cdr3_aa: ASSLGSGMSYNEQF

clone_size: -
j_call: TRBJ2-3
v_call: TRBV5-1
cdr3_aa: ASSAWGTSTDTQY

clone_size: -
j_call: TRBJ2-1
v_call: TRBV5-6
cdr3_aa: ASSLRPDYNEQF

clone_size: -
j_call: TRBJ2-7
v_call: TRBV19
cdr3_aa: ASSLVAGGNEQY

clone_size: -
j_call: TRBJ2-1
v_call: TRBV6-6
cdr3_aa: ASSNSRTSGSNEQF

clone_size: -
j_call: TRBJ2-7
v_call: TRBV19
cdr3_aa: ASSSTGVGEQY

clone_size: -
j_call: TRBJ2-1
v_call: TRBV15
cdr3_aa: ATSSTVASGSYNEQF

clone_size: -
j_call: TRBJ2-1
v_call: TRBV5-4
cdr3_aa: ASSPGLAGSVYNEQF

clone_size: -
j_call: TRBJ2-7
v_call: TRBV27
cdr3_aa: ASSEAGGVYEQY

clone_size: -
j_call: TRBJ2-1
v_call: TRBV13
cdr3_aa: ASSLGQGASYNEQL

clone_size: -
j_call: TRBJ1-1
v_call: TRBV20-1
cdr3_aa: SAYPRGRYRNTEAF

clone_size: -
j_call: TRBJ1-2
v_call: TRBV6-1
cdr3_aa: ASRSGTLYGYT

clone_size: -
j_call: TRBJ2-7
v_call: TRBV4-2
cdr3_aa: ASSQAGPGSEQY

clone_size: -
j_call: TRBJ2-7
v_call: TRBV5-1
cdr3_aa: ASRRQGIIYEQY

clone_size: -
j_call: TRBJ2-2
v_call: TRBV5-4
cdr3_aa: ASSLAGPSGGTGELF

clone_size: -
j_call: TRBJ2-7
v_call: TRBV2
cdr3_aa: ASRLGLPYEQY

clone_size: -
j_call: TRBJ2-3
v_call: TRBV5-4
cdr3_aa: ASSSTVTDTQY

clone_size: -
j_call: TRBJ1-3
v_call: TRBV30
cdr3_aa: AWRVAPGVAKQDSGNTIY

clone_size: -
j_call: TRBJ1-1
v_call: TRBV7-9
cdr3_aa: ASSSTEAGRTEAF

clone_size: -
j_call: TRBJ1-5
v_call: TRBV23-1
cdr3_aa: ASTWAGGYQPQH

clone_size: -
j_call: TRBJ2-1
v_call: TRBV19
cdr3_aa: ASSTRDSTNEQF

clone_size: -
j_call: TRBJ2-2
v_call: TRBV3-1
cdr3_aa: ASSQELVGASGPLGELF

clone_size: few
j_call: TRBJ2-7
v_call: TRBV20-1
cdr3_aa: SASSGDAYEQY

clone_size: -
j_call: TRBJ1-1
v_call: TRBV7-9
cdr3_aa: ASSEQGAAYTEAF

clone_size: -
j_call: TRBJ2-1
v_call: TRBV20-1
cdr3_aa: SAPTDYPEEQF

clone_size: -
j_call: TRBJ2-2
v_call: TRBV4-3
cdr3_aa: ASSQDSTGLTGELF

clone_size: -
j_call: TRBJ1-2
v_call: TRBV10-2
cdr3_aa: ATSDHSGIYGYT

clone_size: -
j_call: TRBJ2-1
v_call: TRBV29-1
cdr3_aa: SVDSSASPHNEQF

clone_size: -
j_call: TRBJ2-1
v_call: TRBV7-2
cdr3_aa: ASSPVPGRPYNEQF

clone_size: -
j_call: TRBJ2-1
v_call: TRBV4-3
cdr3_aa: ASSQGDGNEQF

clone_size: -
j_call: TRBJ2-7
v_call: TRBV28
cdr3_aa: ASEGASGTTYEQY

clone_size: -
j_call: TRBJ1-2
v_call: TRBV12-3/TRBV12-4
cdr3_aa: ASSFGRTGNYGYT

clone_size: -
j_call: TRBJ2-2
v_call: TRBV25-1
cdr3_aa: ASRGTARDGELF

clone_size: -
j_call: TRBJ1-1
v_call: TRBV6-6
cdr3_aa: ASNHRDGTEAF

clone_size: -
j_call: TRBJ2-1
v_call: TRBV4-3
cdr3_aa: ASSQGSSSHNEQF